The T cell receptor beta chain described here comes from a study of CD8+CD57+ T cells in acquired aplastic anemia (dated 2018 in TCRdb). At the level of the whole study: A mean of approximately 2.9 ug of DNA, ranging from roughly 0.19 to 30 ug, was extracted from sorted CD4+ and CD8+ cells. Mean read counts for healthy donor samples were 9 million to 10.8 million for CD4+ cells and 11.0 million for CD8+ cells.

TCR repertoires of sorted CD4+ and CD8+ blood T cells from severe aplastic anemia patients and healthy subjects were deep-sequenced in the study. Ficoll-Paque density gradient centrifugation was used to isolate peripheral blood mononuclear cells. Before DNA extraction, CD4+ and CD8+ T cells were sorted by FACS or by magnetic beads. This clonotype came up many times. Its recognized antigen is unknown. No quality values exist for individual bases; no much larger clone is one base distant. What the authors observed across the whole study: CD8+ Simpson's diversity did not differ significantly between patients and healthy controls (P=0.060). Although 25 to 30 CD8+ CDR3 sequences were shared by patients and controls, these sequences appeared highly expressed in patients and within the immunodominant clones of patients.

TCR beta VDJ combination and CDR3 sequence profiling used genomic DNA as the template. TCR repertoire sequencing was run on an Illumina HiSeq 2000. The original methods were these. TRBV/TRBJ rearrangement plots, CDR3 size and DJ length profiles, and Simpson's diversity index were used to assess repertoires. The most abundant DNA sequence in the deep sequencing data was defined as the immunodominant clone. CDR3 amino acid sequences were screened for sharing across subjects and compared with published repertoires and the VDJdb database. TCRdb took the public reads, trimmed them with fastp at Q25, ran MiXCR for clone calling and kept in-frame beta chains. Each entry merges the rows of one CDR3 protein and shows their most common DNA and genes. The V and J calls shown here were made by TCRdb, not taken from the authors' results. The sample table lists 150,000 to 200,000 distinct CDR3 sequences, around 40% of them with a count of one. The leading ten clones occupy over 0.95% of the sample.

The CDR3 measures 14 amino acids from cysteine to phenylalanine. Only the CDR3 portion is preserved as DNA: 42 bases, with reading frame beginning at the first base. Via the germline V gene, CDR1 is SGHRS and CDR2 YFSETQ. V loses 4 bases, J loses 3 bases, and the germline ends lie 14 bases apart. This sequence was found in a human donor in good health. The rearrangement joined TRBV5-1 to TRBJ2-7; the D region possibly corresponds to TRBD1 (5 bases align). The sequencing sample was made of sorted CD4+, CD8+, or CD8+CD57+ T cells (not recorded which) from PBMCs. The CDR3 in this case is CASSSDRQFYEQYF. In nucleotides, the sequence is TGCGCCAGCAGCAGCGACAGACAGTTCTACGAGCAGTACTTC.